The TCR beta chain described here comes from a study of control samples from healthy donors and cancer patients. V lost 0 bases and J lost 3, with 4 bases in between. The germline V gene encodes CDR1 SGHRS and CDR2 YFSETQ. CDR3 length equals 12 residues. TCRdb's table, derived via immunoSEQ multiplex PCR, lists solely in-frame clones and lacks some. The table includes about 98,000 clones, about four fifths detected once. In this sample, this clone turned up a few times. The sequencing sample was made of blood. The rearrangement joins TRBV5-1 to TRBJ2-7; D unresolved. The sequence was obtained from a woman between 25 and 40 years old in good health. CDR3: CASSLGGYEQYF. In DNA form, the CDR3 reads TGCGCCAGCAGCTTGGGGGGCTACGAGCAGTACTTC. The whole variable domain, remainder taken from reference TRBV5-1 and TRBJ2-7, is KAGVTQTPRYLIKTRGQQVTLSCSPISGHRSVSWYQQTPGQGLQFLFEYFSETQRNKGNFPGRFSGRQFSNSRSEMNVSTLELGDSALYLCASSLGGYEQYFGPGTRLTVT.